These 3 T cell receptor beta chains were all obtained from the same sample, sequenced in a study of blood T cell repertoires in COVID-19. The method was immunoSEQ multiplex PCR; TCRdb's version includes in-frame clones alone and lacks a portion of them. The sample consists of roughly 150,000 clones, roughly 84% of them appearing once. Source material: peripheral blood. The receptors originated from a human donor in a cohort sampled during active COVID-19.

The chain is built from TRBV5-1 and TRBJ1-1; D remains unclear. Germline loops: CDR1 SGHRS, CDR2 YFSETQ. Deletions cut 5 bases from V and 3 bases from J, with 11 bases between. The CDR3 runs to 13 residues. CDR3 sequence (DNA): TGCGCCAGCAGAGTTACAGTGGACACTGAAGCTTTCTTT. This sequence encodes CASRVTVDTEAFF. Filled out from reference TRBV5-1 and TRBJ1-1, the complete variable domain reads KAGVTQTPRYLIKTRGQQVTLSCSPISGHRSVSWYQQTPGQGLQFLFEYFSETQRNKGNFPGRFSGRQFSNSRSEMNVSTLELGDSALYLCASRVTVDTEAFFGQGTRLTVV.

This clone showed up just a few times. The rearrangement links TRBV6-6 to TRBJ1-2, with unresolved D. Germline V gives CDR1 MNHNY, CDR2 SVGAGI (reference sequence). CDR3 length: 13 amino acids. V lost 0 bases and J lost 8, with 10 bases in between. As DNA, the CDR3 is TGTGCCAGCAGTTACTCTTGGTCGGAGGGCTACACCTTC. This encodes CASSYSWSEGYTF.

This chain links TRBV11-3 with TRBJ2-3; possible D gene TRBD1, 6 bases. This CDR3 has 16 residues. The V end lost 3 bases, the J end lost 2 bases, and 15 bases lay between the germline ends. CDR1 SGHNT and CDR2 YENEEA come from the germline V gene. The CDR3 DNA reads TGTGCCAGCAGCTTGGATCAGGGGAGCATCACAGATACGCAGTATTTT. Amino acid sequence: CASSLDQGSITDTQYF.